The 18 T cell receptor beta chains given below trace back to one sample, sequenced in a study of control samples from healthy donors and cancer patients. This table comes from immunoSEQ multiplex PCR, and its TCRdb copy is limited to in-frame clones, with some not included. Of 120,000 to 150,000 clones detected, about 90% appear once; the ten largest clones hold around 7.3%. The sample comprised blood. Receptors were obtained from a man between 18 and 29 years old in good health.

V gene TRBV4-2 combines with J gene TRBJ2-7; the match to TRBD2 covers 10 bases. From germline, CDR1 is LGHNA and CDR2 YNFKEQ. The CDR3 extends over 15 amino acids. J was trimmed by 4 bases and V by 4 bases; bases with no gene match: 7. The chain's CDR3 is CASSRSSGGLYEQYF. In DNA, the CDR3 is TGTGCCAGCAGCCGCAGTAGCGGGGGGTTATACGAGCAGTACTTC.

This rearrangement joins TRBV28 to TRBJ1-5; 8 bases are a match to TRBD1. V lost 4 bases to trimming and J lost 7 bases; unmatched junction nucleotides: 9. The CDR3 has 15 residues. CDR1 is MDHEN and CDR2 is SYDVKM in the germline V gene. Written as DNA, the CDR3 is TGTGCCAGCAGTTCCCTTGGACAGGGTGGACAGCCCCAGCATTTT. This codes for CASSSLGQGGQPQHF.

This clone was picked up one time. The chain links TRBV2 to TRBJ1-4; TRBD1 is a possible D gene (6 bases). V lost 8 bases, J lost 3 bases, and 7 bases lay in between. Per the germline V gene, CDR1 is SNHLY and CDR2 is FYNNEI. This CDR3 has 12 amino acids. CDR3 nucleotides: TGTGCCAGCCGACAGGCTAATGAAAAACTGTTTTTT. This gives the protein CASRQANEKLFF.

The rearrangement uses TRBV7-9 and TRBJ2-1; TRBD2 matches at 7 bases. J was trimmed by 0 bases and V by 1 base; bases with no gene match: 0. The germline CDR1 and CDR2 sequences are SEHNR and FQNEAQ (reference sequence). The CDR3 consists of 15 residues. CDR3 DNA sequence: TGTGCCAGCAGCTTAGGACTAGCCTCCTACAATGAGCAGTTCTTC. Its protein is CASSLGLASYNEQFF.

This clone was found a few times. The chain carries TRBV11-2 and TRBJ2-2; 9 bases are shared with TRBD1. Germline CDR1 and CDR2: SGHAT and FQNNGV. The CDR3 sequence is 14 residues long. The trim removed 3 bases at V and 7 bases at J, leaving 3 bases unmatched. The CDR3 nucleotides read TGTGCCAGCAGCTTGACAGGGGGGATCGGGGAGCTGTTTTTT. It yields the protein CASSLTGGIGELFF. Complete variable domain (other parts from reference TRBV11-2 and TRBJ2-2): EAGVAQSPRYKIIEKRQSVAFWCNPISGHATLYWYQQILGQGPKLLIQFQNNGVVDDSQLPKDRFSAERLKGVDSTLKIQPAKLEDSAVYLCASSLTGGIGELFFGEGSRLTVL.

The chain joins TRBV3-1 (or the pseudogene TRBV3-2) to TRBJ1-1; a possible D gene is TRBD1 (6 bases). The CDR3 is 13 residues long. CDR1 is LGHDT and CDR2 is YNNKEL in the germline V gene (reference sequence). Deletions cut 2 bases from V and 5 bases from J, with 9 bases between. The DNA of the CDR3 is TGTGCCAGCAGCCAACCAACAGGGACTGAAGCTTTCTTT. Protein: CASSQPTGTEAFF.

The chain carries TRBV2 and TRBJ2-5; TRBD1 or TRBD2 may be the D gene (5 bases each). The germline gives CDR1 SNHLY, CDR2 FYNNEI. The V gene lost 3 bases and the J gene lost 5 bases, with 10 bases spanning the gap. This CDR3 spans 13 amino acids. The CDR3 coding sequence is TGTGCCAGCAGTGAGAGGGGCCGGGAGACCCAGTACTTC. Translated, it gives CASSERGRETQYF.

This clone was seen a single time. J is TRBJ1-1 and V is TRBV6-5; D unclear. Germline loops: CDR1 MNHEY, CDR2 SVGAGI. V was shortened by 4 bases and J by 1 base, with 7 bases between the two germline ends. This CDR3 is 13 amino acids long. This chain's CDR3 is CASSFTQNTEAFF. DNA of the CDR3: TGTGCCAGCAGTTTCACACAGAACACTGAAGCTTTCTTT.

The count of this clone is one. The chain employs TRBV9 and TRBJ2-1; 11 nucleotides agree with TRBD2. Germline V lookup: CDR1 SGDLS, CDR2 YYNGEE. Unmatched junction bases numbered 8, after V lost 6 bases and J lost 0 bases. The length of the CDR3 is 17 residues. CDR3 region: CASNQTSGGSSYNEQFF. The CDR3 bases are TGTGCCAGCAACCAAACTAGCGGGGGTAGCTCCTACAATGAGCAGTTCTTC. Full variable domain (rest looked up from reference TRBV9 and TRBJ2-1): DSGVTQTPKHLITATGQRVTLRCSPRSGDLSVYWYQQSLDQGLQFLIQYYNGEERAKGNILERFSAQQFPDLHSELNLSSLELGDSALYFCASNQTSGGSSYNEQFFGPGTRLTVL.

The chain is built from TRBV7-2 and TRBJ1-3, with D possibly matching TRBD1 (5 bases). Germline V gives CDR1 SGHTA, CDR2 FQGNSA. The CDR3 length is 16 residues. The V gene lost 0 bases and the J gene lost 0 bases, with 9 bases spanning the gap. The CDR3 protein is CASSLAAGLSGNTIYF. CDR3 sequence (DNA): TGTGCCAGCAGCTTAGCGGCAGGGCTCTCTGGAAACACCATATATTTT.

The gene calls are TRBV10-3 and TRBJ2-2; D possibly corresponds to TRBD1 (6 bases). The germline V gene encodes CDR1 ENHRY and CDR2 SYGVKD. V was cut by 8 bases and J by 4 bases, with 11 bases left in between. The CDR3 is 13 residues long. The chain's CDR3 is CAIYDRSTGELFF. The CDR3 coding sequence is TGTGCCATCTATGACAGGAGCACCGGGGAGCTGTTTTTT.

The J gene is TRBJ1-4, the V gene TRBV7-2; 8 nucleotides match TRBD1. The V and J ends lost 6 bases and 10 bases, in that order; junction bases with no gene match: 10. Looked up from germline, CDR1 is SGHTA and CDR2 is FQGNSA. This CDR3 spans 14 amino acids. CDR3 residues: CASSRTGSTVKLFF. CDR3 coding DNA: TGTGCCAGCAGTCGGACAGGGAGCACCGTAAAACTGTTTTTT.

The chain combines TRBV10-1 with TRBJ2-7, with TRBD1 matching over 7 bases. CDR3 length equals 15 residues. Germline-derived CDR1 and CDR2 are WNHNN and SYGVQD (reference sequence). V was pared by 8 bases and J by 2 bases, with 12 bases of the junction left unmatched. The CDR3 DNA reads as TGCGCCAGCGGGACATTAGAAGGGGGCACCTACGAGCAGTACTTC. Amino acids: CASGTLEGGTYEQYF.

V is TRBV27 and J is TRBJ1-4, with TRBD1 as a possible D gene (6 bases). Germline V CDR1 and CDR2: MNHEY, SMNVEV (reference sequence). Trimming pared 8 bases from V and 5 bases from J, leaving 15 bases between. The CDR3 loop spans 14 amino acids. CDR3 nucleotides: TGTGCCAGCTCCGCGGGGGCCCTGAATGAAAAACTGTTTTTT. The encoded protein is CASSAGALNEKLFF.

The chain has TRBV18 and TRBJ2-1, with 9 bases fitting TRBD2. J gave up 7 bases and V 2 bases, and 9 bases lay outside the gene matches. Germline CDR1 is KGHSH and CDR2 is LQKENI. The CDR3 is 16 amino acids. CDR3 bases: TGTGCCAGCTCACCAGTTAGAGCGGGGGGAGATAATGAGCAGTTCTTC. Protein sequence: CASSPVRAGGDNEQFF.

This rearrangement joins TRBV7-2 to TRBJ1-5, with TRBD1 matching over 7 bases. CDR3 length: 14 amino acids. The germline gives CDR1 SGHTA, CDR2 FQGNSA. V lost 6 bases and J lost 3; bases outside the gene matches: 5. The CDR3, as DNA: TGTGCCAGCAGATTGGACAGGACCAATCAGCCCCAGCATTTT. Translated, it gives CASRLDRTNQPQHF.

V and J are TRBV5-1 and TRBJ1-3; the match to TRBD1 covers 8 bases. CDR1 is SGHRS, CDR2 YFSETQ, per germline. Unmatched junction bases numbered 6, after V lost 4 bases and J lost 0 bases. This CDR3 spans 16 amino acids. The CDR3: CASSRDRQVSGNTIYF. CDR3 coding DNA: TGCGCCAGCAGCAGGGACAGGCAAGTCTCTGGAAACACCATATATTTT. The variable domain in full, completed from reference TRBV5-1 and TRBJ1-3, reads KAGVTQTPRYLIKTRGQQVTLSCSPISGHRSVSWYQQTPGQGLQFLFEYFSETQRNKGNFPGRFSGRQFSNSRSEMNVSTLELGDSALYLCASSRDRQVSGNTIYFGEGSWLTVV.

CDR3 residues: CASSDGGRENTGELFF. The DNA of the CDR3 is TGTGCCAGCAGTGATGGGGGCAGGGAAAACACCGGGGAGCTGTTTTTT. The chain has TRBV2 and TRBJ2-2; maybe TRBD1 (6 bases). Germline values: CDR1 SNHLY, CDR2 FYNNEI. This CDR3 spans 16 amino acids. Trimming pared 3 bases from V and 2 bases from J, leaving 13 bases between. Supplemented by reference TRBV2 and TRBJ2-2, the full variable domain reads EPEVTQTPSHQVTQMGQEVILRCVPISNHLYFYWYRQILGQKVEFLVSFYNNEISEKSEIFDDQFSVERPDGSNFTLKIRSTKLEDSAMYFCASSDGGRENTGELFFGEGSRLTVL.